This TCR beta chain was captured in a study of metastatic and nonmetastatic thyroid tumors. Study-wide context: It was across blood and tumor or nodule tissue from malignant and benign thyroid patients that repertoires were compared.

MiXCR re-clonotyped the PCR reads for TCRdb. The profile shows some 55,000 clones, approximately 20% of them singletons. In this sample, this clone turned up many times. Thyroid surgery had not been preceded by any treatment in any patient. Trimming cost V 6 bases and J 7 bases, with 10 bases left between them. The CDR3 has 12 amino acids. The germline V gene has CDR1 MNHNS and CDR2 SASEGT. Sequencing used blood. This clonotype originated in a female donor with papillary thyroid cancer or a benign thyroid nodule (not recorded which). Some clones in this sample may be carry-over from other donors' samples. V usage is TRBV6-1 and J usage is TRBJ1-5, with a possible D match to TRBD1 (5 bases). The CDR3 coding sequence is TGTGCCAGCAGCTCCCGGGGGCAGCCCCAGCATTTT. Its translation is CASSSRGQPQHF.